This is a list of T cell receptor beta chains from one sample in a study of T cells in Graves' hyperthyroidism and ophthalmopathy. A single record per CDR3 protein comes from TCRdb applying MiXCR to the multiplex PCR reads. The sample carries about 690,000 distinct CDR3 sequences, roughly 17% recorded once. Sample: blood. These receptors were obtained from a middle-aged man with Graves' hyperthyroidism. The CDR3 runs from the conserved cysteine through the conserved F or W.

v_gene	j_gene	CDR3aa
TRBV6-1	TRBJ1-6	CASSGGGRSPLHF
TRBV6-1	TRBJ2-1	CASRDPGRYPYNEQFF
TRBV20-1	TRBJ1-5	CSARDTGYSNQPQHF
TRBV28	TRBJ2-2	CASSFGSRDRVNTGELFF
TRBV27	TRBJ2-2	CASSLSPRVGDTGELFF
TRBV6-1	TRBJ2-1	CASSTRLAGGLGNEQFF
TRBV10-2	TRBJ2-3	CASSESSGLSTDTQYF
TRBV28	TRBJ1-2	CASRVQGSNYGYTF
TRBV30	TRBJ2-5	CAWSEGGTTTQYF
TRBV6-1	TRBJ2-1	CASRAGTPEDEQFF
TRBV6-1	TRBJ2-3	CASSYGTGDADTQYF
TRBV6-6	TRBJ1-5	CASSYPGTDYQPQHF
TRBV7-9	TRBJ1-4	CASSHDTGTGDEKLFF
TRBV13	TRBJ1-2	CASSGRRDRDELLGYTF
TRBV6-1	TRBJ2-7	CASRKPRDSGSYEQYF
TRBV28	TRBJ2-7	CASSLHTGLAGASSEQYF
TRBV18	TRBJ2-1	CASSPPGLTYNEQFF
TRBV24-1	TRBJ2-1	CATSVRNRQFF
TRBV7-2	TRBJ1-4	CASSLVGGKLFF
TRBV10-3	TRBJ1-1	CAISEKGEGTEAFF
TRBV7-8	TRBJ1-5	CASSLTEESNQPQHF
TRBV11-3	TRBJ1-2	CASSQAPTGGDGYTF
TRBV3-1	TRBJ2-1	CASSPLPLRERGDGQFF
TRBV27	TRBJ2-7	CASSFGTSANEQYF
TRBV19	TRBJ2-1	CASRGPGLAGGSSSRSSYNEQFF
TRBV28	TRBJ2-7	CASSLTAKYVMYEQYF